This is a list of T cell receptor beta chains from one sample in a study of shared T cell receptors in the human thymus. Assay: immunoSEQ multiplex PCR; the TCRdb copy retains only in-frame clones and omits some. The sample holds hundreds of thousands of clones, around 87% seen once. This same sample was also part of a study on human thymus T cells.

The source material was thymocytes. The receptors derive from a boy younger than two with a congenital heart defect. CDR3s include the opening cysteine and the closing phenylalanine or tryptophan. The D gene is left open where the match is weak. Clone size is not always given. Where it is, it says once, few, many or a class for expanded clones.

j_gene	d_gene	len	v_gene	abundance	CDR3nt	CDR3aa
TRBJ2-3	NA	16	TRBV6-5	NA	TGTGCCAGCAGTTCCTTCCCCGGACAGAACACAGATACGCAGTATTTT	CASSSFPGQNTDTQYF
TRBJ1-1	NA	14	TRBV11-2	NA	TGTGCCAGCAGCTTCTGGTCAGAGAACACTGAAGCTTTCTTT	CASSFWSENTEAFF
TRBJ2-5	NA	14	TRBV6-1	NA	TGTGCCAGCAGTGAAAGGGGGTGGAGGGAGACCCAGTACTTC	CASSERGWRETQYF
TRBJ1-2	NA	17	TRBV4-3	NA	TGCGCCAGCAGCCCCCACAGACTTCAGGGTGCCTTCTATGGCTACACCTTC	CASSPHRLQGAFYGYTF
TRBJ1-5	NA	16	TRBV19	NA	TGTGCCAGTAGTATAGACCTCAGGCTCATGGGTCAGCCCCAGCATTTT	CASSIDLRLMGQPQHF
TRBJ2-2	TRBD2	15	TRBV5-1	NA	TGCGCCAGCAGCTTGGTACTAGCGGGAGCCGGGGAGCTGTTTTTT	CASSLVLAGAGELFF
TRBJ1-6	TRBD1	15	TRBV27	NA	TGTGCCAGCAGACCTACCGGACAGGTCAATTCACCCCTCCACTTT	CASRPTGQVNSPLHF
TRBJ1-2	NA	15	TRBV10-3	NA	TGTGCCATCAGTGCCCAGGGGAGAGCTAACTATGGCTACACCTTC	CAISAQGRANYGYTF
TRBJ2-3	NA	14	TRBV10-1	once	TGCGCCAGCAGTGGGACTTTTCCCCCAGATACGCAGTATTTT	CASSGTFPPDTQYF
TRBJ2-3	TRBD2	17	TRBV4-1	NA	TGCGCCAGCAGCCAGGATACGACTAGCGGGAGGTCTTGCGCGCAGTATTTT	CASSQDTTSGRSCAQYF
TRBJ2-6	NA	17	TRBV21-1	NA	TGTGCCAGCAGCAAAGGAAGGCGGGGTGCTGGGGCCAACGTCCTGACTTTC	CASSKGRRGAGANVLTF
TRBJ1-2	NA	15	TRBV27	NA	TGTGCCAGCCAACCATTTCCCTCGGAGGGTGATGGCTACACCTTC	CASQPFPSEGDGYTF
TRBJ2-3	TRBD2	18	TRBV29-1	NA	TGCAGCGTAGACCGGGGGAGCGGGAGGGTTTCTAGCACAGATACGCAGTATTTT	CSVDRGSGRVSSTDTQYF
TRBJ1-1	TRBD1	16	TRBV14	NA	TGTGCCAGCAGCCAGGCTTTGGGGACAGGTCACACTGAAGCTTTCTTT	CASSQALGTGHTEAFF
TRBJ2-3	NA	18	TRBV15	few	TGTGCCACCAGCAGACCCCATCCGGGGGAACGTGGCACAGATACGCAGTATTTT	CATSRPHPGERGTDTQYF
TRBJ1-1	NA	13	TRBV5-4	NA	TGTGCCAGCAGCTCGGGGGAGGGCACTGAAGCTTTCTTT	CASSSGEGTEAFF
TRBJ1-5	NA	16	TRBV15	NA	TGTGCCACCAGCAGAGACGGGGAGGGTAGTGATCAGCCCCAGCATTTT	CATSRDGEGSDQPQHF
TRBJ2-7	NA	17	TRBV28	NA	TGTGCCAGCAGCTTCCCCCTAGGACAGAGCGTCTCCTACGAGCAGTACTTC	CASSFPLGQSVSYEQYF
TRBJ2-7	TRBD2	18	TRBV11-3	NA	TGTGCCAGCAGCCCGCACCAGGGACTAGCGGGGATCTACCACGAGCAGTACTTC	CASSPHQGLAGIYHEQYF
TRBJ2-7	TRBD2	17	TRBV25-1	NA	TGTGCCAGCAGTGAATATCTCTACTTGGCAGGGGCGGGGGGGCAGTACTTC	CASSEYLYLAGAGGQYF
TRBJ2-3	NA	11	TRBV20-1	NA	TGCAGTACTATTCTCACAGATACGCAGTATTTT	CSTILTDTQYF
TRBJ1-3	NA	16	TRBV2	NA	TGTGCCAGCAGTCTCACATCGAAGTTGTCCCCCGGGACCATATATTTT	CASSLTSKLSPGTIYF
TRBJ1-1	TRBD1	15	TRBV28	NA	TGTGCCAGCAGTTTTTGGGACAGGGAGAACACTGAAGCTTTCTTT	CASSFWDRENTEAFF
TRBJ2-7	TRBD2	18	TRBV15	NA	TGTGCCACCAGCAGAGTACATCAGCCCGGGACTAGTGCGTCTGAGCAGTACTTC	CATSRVHQPGTSASEQYF
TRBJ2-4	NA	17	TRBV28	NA	TGTGCCAGCAGTGGAAGCACAGGGAGGGGAGCCAAAAACATTCAGTACTTC	CASSGSTGRGAKNIQYF
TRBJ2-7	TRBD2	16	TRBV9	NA	TGTGCCAGCAGCTTCGGGACTAGCGGGAGCTCCTACGAGCAGTACTTC	CASSFGTSGSSYEQYF
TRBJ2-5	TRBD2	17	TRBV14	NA	TGTGCCAGCAGCCACCCTCCTAGCGGGGGGAACCAAGAGACCCAGTACTTC	CASSHPPSGGNQETQYF
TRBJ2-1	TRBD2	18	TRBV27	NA	TGTGCCAGCAGCACAAGCCCGGGGGGAGGACTAGCTGGGGATGAGCAGTTCTTC	CASSTSPGGGLAGDEQFF
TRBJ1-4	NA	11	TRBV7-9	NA	TGTGCCAGCAGCTTTCAGGAAAAACTGTTTTTT	CASSFQEKLFF
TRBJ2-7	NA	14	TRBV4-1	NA	TGCGCCAGCAGCCAAGAAGTAGCGGCCTACGAGCAGTACTTC	CASSQEVAAYEQYF
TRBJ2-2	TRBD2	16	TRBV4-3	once	TGCGCCAGCAGCCAAGATCAAGCGGGAGATACCGGGGAGCTGTTTTTT	CASSQDQAGDTGELFF
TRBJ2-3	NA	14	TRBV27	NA	TGTGCCAGCAGCTTAAGGGGCCTCACAGATACGCAGTATTTT	CASSLRGLTDTQYF
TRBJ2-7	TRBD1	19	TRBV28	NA	TGTGCCAGCAGTTCGCCGGGACAGGGCCCTTTGGGGGTCTCCTACGAGCAGTACTTC	CASSSPGQGPLGVSYEQYF
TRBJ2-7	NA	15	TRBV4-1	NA	TGCGCCAGCAGCCAACCCGGGACAAGTGTAAGCGAGCAGTACTTC	CASSQPGTSVSEQYF
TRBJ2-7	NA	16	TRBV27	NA	TGTGCCAGCGGTCCCCTCAATAAAGGACATTTCTACGAGCAGTACTTC	CASGPLNKGHFYEQYF
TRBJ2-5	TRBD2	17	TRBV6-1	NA	TGTGCCAGCAGTGAAGAGACTAGCGGGAGTAGGCAAGAGACCCAGTACTTC	CASSEETSGSRQETQYF
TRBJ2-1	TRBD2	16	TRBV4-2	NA	TGTGCCAGCAGCCAACGGACTAGCGGGCACCCCAATGAGCAGTTCTTC	CASSQRTSGHPNEQFF
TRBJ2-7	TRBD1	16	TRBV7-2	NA	TGTGCCAGCAGCTCCCCCTCACAGGGGGTTGCCTACGAGCAGTACTTC	CASSSPSQGVAYEQYF
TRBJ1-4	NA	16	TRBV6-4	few	TGTGCCAGCAGTGACTCGAGGGGGGGATCTAATGAAAAACTGTTTTTT	CASSDSRGGSNEKLFF